The present TCR beta chain was sequenced within a study of blood T cells in healthy people across ages (dated by TCRdb to between 2015 and 2016). Broadly, across the study: In model experiments, roughly one uniquely barcoded TCR beta cDNA molecule per two T cells was captured by template switching. Age-related changes in TCR beta repertoire diversity were measured in the study by deep sequencing normalized with unique cDNA molecular identifiers. The donors were divided into four age groups: young (average about 16 years), middle-aged (about 39), aged (around 59) and long-lived (about 90). To avoid experimental bias, donors of different ages were randomly spread across the sequencing lanes. Using the same blood draw, the study looked at two additional independent replicas of 1 million unique cDNA reads for two donors, one aged 18 to 30 and the other aged 80 or older.

Receptor amplification or capture employed 5' RACE. Sequencing was carried out with an Illumina HiSeq 2500. A second roughly 6 to 12 cycle PCR used a sample-barcoded 5' primer and a J-beta primer mix. A unique molecular identifier was introduced onto each TCR beta cDNA molecule by a template-switch 5' adaptor carrying 12 random nucleotides. Each sample yielded at least 3 million CDR3-containing paired-end reads. All of the RNA was converted into first-strand cDNA using the Mint cDNA synthesis kit, with a TRBC-specific oligonucleotide serving as the primer. Following uracil-DNA glycosylase treatment, a first 18-cycle PCR with universal primers M1SS and BC2_uni_R was performed on all cDNA. The original methods were these. For normalization, 1 million high-quality reads were randomly selected from each sample, with every read carrying a distinct molecular identifier. Instead of being binned into consensus sequences, reads that shared molecular identifiers were thrown out. MiTCR, run with a Q25 quality threshold and the strictest error-elimination algorithm, handled CDR3 identification, clonotype clustering and error correction. A nonparametric unseen species model with Euler transformation was used to estimate a lower bound on total TCR beta diversity. TCRdb passed the public sequencing reads through fastp at Q25 and MiXCR, retaining productive beta sequences. CDR3 protein duplicates are merged, each entry listing the most common genes and DNA. The V and J calls were determined by TCRdb, not by the authors. A total of about 630,000 distinct CDR3 sequences appear in this sample, roughly 21% of them only once. 3.5% to 4% of the sample rests with the top ten.

Trimming leaves V shorter by 5 bases and J shorter by 1 base, with the junction holding 7 bases beyond the gene matches. CDR1 and CDR2 (DFQATT, SNEGSKA) derive from the germline V gene (reference sequence). The CDR3 covers 14 residues, taking in both the cysteine and the phenylalanine. Solely the CDR3 DNA is kept, with 42 bases framed from the first base. This clonotype was seen a handful of times. What antigen it recognizes has not been identified. No much larger clone is present one base from it, and per-base qualities are unavailable. Study-level results and caveats: The percentage of naive T cells measured by flow cytometry correlated strongly with observed TCR beta diversity. Because the CMV infection status of the donors was unknown, age-related changes in expanded clonotypes may potentially have been confounded. Total diversity estimates from one million sequenced T cells were considered lower bounds and underestimates. As age increased, observed TCR beta diversity per million T cells dropped in a roughly linear way, and a significant reduction was already evident by age about 36. Compared with the aged group, the long-lived group had more naive CD4+ T cells, fewer expanded clones and increased TCR diversity, a pattern suggesting age selection. Because profiling used bulk unsorted PBMCs, naive and antigen-experienced compartments could not be compared conclusively.

Systemically healthy Caucasian individuals from Russia, some 36 in total and aged about 6 to 90 years, were included as donors. About 10 milliliters of peripheral blood were collected from each donor into EDTA-treated Vacutainer tubes. Ficoll-Paque density-gradient centrifugation was used to isolate PBMCs, with at least 6.5 million obtained per sample. Total RNA, at least 6 micrograms per sample, was extracted from PBMCs with Trizol reagent. For every donor, an aliquot of PBMCs went through flow cytometry to measure the percentages of naive CD45RAhigh/CD27high T cells. This TCR was recovered from a man aged 65 to 85 in good health. Sequencing input: blood. The rearrangement joined TRBV20-1 to TRBJ2-7; TRBD1 lines up with 8 middle nucleotides. The DNA sequence is TGCAGTGCTTTGACAGGGGCGCTATCCTACGAGCAGTACTTC. This sequence encodes CSALTGALSYEQYF.